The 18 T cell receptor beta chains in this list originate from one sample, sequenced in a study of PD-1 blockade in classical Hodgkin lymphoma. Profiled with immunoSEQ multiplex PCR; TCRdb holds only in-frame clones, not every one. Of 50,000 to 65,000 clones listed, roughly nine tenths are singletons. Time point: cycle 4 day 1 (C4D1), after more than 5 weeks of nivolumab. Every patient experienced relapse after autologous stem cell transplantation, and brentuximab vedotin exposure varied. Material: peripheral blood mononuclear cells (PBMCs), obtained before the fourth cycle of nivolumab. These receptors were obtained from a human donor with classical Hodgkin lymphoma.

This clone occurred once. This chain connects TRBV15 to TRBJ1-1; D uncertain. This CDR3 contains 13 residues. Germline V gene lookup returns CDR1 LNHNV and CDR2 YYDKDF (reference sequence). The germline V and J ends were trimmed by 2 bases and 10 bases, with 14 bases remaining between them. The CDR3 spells CATSRPDRVRAFF. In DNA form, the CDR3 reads TGTGCCACCAGCAGACCAGATAGGGTGAGAGCTTTCTTT.

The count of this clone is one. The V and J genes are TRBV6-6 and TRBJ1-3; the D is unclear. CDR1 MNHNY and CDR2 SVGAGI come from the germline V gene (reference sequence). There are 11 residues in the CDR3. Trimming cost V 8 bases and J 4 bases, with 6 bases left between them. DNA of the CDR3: TGTGCCAGCCAAAGCGGAAACACCATATATTTT. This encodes CASQSGNTIYF.

The CDR3, as DNA: TGCAGTGCTCAGCCAGATGAAAAACTGTTTTTT. Translating gives CSAQPDEKLFF. The V gene is TRBV20-1, the J gene TRBJ1-4; D gene uncertain. In germline, CDR1 is DFQATT, CDR2 SNEGSKA (reference sequence). Trimming took 5 bases from V and 6 from J, leaving 7 bases between them. The CDR3 contains 11 residues.

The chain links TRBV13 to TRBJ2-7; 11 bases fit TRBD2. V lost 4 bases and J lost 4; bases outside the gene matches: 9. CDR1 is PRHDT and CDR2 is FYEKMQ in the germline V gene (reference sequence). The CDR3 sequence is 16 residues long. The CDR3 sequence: CASSSRLAGPTYEQYF. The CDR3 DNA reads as TGTGCCAGCAGCTCCCGACTAGCGGGGCCTACTTACGAGCAGTACTTC. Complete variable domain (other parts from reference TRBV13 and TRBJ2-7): AAGVIQSPRHLIKEKRETATLKCYPIPRHDTVYWYQQGPGQDPQFLISFYEKMQSDKGSIPDRFSAQQFSDYHSELNMSSLELGDSALYFCASSSRLAGPTYEQYFGPGTRLTVT.

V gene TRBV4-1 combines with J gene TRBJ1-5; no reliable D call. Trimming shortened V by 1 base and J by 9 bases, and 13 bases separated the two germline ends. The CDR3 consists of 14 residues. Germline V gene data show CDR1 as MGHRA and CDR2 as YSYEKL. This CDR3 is CASSQAKGLWPQHF. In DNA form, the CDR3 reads TGCGCCAGCAGCCAAGCTAAGGGTCTTTGGCCCCAGCATTTT.

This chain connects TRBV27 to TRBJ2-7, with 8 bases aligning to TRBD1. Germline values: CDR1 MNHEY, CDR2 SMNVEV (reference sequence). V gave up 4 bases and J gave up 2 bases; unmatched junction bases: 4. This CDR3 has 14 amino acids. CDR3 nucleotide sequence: TGTGCCAGCAGTTCCCGACAGGGGACCTACGAGCAGTACTTC. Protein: CASSSRQGTYEQYF.

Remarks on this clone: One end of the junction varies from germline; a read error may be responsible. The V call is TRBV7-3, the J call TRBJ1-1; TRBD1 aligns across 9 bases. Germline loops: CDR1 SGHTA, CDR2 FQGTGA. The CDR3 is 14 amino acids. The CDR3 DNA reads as TGTGCCAGCGGCTTGGGACAGGGGAACACTGAAGCTTTCTTT. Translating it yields CASGLGQGNTEAFF.

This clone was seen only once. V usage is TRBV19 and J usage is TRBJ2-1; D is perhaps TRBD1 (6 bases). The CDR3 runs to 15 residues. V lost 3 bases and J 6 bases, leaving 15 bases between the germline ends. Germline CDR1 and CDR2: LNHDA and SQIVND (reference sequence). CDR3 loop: CASSIHRDNSNEQFF. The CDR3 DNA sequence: TGTGCCAGTAGTATTCACAGGGATAATAGCAATGAGCAGTTCTTC.

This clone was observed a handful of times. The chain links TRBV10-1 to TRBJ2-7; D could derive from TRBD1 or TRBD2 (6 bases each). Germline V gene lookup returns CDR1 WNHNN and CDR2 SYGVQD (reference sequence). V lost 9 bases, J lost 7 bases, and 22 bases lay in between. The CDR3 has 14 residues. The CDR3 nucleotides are TGCGCCAGTTCATCTAAGCCGGGGGCCGAAGAGCAGTACTTC. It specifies CASSSKPGAEEQYF.

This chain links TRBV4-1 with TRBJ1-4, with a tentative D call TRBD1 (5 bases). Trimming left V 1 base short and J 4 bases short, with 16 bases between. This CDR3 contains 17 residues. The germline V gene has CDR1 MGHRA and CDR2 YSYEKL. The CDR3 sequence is CASSQGSTGLNNEKLFF. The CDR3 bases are TGCGCCAGCAGCCAAGGCTCCACAGGACTGAATAATGAAAAACTGTTTTTT.

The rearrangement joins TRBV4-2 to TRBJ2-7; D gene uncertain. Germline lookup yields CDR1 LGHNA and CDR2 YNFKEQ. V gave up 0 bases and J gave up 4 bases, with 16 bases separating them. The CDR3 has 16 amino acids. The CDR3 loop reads CASSQDQSARNYEQYF. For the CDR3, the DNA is TGTGCCAGCAGCCAAGATCAGAGTGCACGAAATTACGAGCAGTACTTC.

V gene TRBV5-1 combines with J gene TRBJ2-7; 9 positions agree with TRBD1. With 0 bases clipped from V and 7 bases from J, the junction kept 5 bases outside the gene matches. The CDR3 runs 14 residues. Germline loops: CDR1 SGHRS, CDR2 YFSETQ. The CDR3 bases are TGCGCCAGCAGCTTGGGGGACAGGGCAGGAGAGCAGTACTTC. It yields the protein CASSLGDRAGEQYF.

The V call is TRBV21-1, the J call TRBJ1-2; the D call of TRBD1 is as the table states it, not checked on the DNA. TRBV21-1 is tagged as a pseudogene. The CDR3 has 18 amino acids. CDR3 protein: CASSKALSPREGNYGYTF. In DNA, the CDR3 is TGTGCCAGCAGCAAAGCGCTCTCCCCCAGGGAAGGAAACTATGGCTACACCTTC.

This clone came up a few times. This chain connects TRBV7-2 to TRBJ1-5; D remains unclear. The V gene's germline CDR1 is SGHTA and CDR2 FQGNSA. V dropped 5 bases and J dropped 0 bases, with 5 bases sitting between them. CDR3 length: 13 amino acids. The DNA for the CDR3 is TGTGCCAGCAGCCGTGATAGCAATCAGCCCCAGCATTTT. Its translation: CASSRDSNQPQHF.

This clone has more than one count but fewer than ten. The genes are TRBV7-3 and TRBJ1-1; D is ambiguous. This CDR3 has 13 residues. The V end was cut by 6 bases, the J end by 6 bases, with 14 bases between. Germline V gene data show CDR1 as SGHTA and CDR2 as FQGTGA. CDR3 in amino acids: CASSEPGPPEAFF. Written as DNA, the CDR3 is TGTGCCAGCAGTGAACCGGGCCCCCCTGAAGCTTTCTTT.

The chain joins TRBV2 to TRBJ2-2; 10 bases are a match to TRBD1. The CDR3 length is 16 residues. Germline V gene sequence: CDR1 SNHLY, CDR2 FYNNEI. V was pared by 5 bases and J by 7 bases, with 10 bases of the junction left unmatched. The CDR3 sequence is CASSLRDRGSGGELFF. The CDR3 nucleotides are TGTGCCAGCAGTCTCCGGGACAGGGGATCCGGCGGGGAGCTGTTTTTT. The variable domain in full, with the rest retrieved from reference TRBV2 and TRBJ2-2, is EPEVTQTPSHQVTQMGQEVILRCVPISNHLYFYWYRQILGQKVEFLVSFYNNEISEKSEIFDDQFSVERPDGSNFTLKIRSTKLEDSAMYFCASSLRDRGSGGELFFGEGSRLTVL.

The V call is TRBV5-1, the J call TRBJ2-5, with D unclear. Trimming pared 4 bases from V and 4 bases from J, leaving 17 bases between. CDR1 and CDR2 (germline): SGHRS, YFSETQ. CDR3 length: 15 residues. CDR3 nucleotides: TGCGCCAGCAGCGCCGAATTGGCCTCACCAGAGACCCAGTACTTC. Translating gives CASSAELASPETQYF.

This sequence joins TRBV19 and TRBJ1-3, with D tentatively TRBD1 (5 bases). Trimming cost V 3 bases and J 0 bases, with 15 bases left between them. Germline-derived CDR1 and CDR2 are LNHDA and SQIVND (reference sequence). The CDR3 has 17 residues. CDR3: CASSMGGETFSGNTIYF. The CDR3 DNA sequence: TGTGCCAGTAGTATGGGAGGGGAGACTTTCTCTGGAAACACCATATATTTT.